Listed below are T cell receptor beta chains from one sample, sequenced in a study of cytomegalovirus exposure and HLA in healthy donors. The data were produced by immunoSEQ multiplex PCR, yet TCRdb's version contains in-frame clones alone and is incomplete. Of about 160,000 clones in the sample, 80% to 90% are singletons; the top ten hold approximately 2%. The sample was PBMCs. These receptors all come from a woman between 18 and 29 years old in good health and CMV-seronegative. The CDR3 runs from the conserved cysteine through the conserved F or W.

j_call v_call cdr3_aa
TRBJ1-2 TRBV28 CASRVTPYGYTF
TRBJ2-2 TRBV7-2 CASSLTSRGGGELFF
TRBJ1-1 TRBV19 CASSIGGPNTEAFF
TRBJ2-3 TRBV5-4 CASSFNPGKRSDTQYF
TRBJ1-4 TRBV9 CASSASGLGNEKLFF
TRBJ1-5 TRBV2 CASSEGGRNQPQHF
TRBJ2-1 TRBV9 CASSVDGGASHNEQFF
TRBJ2-1 TRBV7-9 CASSPWTGGHEQFF
TRBJ2-5 TRBV5-4 CASSPGTGVETQYF
TRBJ1-1 TRBV30 CAWKPTQGAGRANTEAFF
TRBJ2-1 TRBV9 CASSVESLASTNEQFF
TRBJ2-7 TRBV6-1 CASSEEGTGGYEQYF
TRBJ1-4 TRBV6-5 CASSTGQGSEKLFF
TRBJ1-2 TRBV27 CASSLWTGGGVSGYTF
TRBJ2-1 TRBV27 CASSLYGTYNEQFF
TRBJ1-5 TRBV4-1 CASSQGQGARGQPQHF
TRBJ1-2 TRBV5-1 CASSAAGTIYGYTF
TRBJ1-1 TRBV6-5 CASSYSGTFGEAFF
TRBJ2-5 TRBV7-9 CASSLPAGGYETQYF
TRBJ1-2 TRBV6-6 CASSQRQGRDGYTF
TRBJ2-1 TRBV7-3 CASSSTGPNEQFF
TRBJ1-1 TRBV2 CASSEFPPGTGTSEAFF
TRBJ1-4 TRBV19 CASSMNRANEKLFF
TRBJ1-5 TRBV7-2 CASSSRGGNQPQHF
TRBJ1-2 TRBV29-1 CSVAGLSNYGYTF
TRBJ1-5 TRBV7-2 CASSSTQGRNQPQHF
TRBJ2-2 TRBV27 CASSHGTSGSAGELFF
TRBJ1-5 TRBV7-9 CASSRDRLNQPQHF
TRBJ2-7 TRBV10-3 CAISPWRNHQSDEQYF
TRBJ1-4 TRBV15 CATSRGTGDEKLFF
TRBJ2-1 TRBV11-2 CASSLSSLAGVRLFF